Here is one T cell receptor (beta chain) with its context. The table lists this clonotype with many counts. Its antigen specificity is not known. No base qualities exist here, and no much larger clone lies one base off it. The germline ends are 8 bases apart after V is trimmed by 1 base and J by 2 bases. The germline V gene sets CDR1 to SGHTA and CDR2 to FQGNSA. The CDR3 runs 14 residues from the cysteine to the phenylalanine. Just the 42-base CDR3 DNA is kept, in frame starting at base 1. The data derive from a study of T-cell memory formation after mild COVID-19 (dated by TCRdb to 2020 to 2023). At the level of the whole study: TCR sequence clusters from the two donors were largely donor specific. In two donors, T-cell clones that expanded and contracted after mild COVID-19 were followed by sequencing TCRalpha and TCRbeta repertoires longitudinally. The cohort comprised two young, previously healthy adult volunteers, one female and one male. General study outcomes and caveats: The study included only a couple of mild cases, and larger cohorts that include severe cases with pre-infection samples were judged to be necessary. Contracting CD4+ clones appeared mostly in the CM and EM memory subsets, whereas CD8+ clones were enriched in EMRA. From day 15 to 85, contracting clones showed balanced CD4/CD8 phenotypes, whereas a second wave of clones that expanded from day 15 to 37 leaned towards CD4+. SARS-CoV-2 specificity of the second-wave clones peaking on day 37 was not confirmed. The detection of some responding clones in pre-infection memory suggests that pre-existing cross-reactive memory T cells joined the SARS-CoV-2 response.

Ficoll-Paque density gradient centrifugation was the method used to isolate PBMCs. These reads were obtained on an Illumina NovaSeq 6000. cDNA libraries for TCRalpha and TCRbeta were prepared by 5'RACE using constant-segment primers, with sample barcodes and unique molecular identifiers added. Trizol reagent was used to extract RNA from every sample. The libraries were amplified in two PCR steps, and the second step added a second sample barcode and Illumina TruSeq adapters. Sequencing of libraries was performed on an Illumina NovaSeq with 2 x 150 bp paired-end reads. The published analysis was carried out like this. Reads were demultiplexed and collapsed into UMI-guided consensus sequences with migec v1.2.7. With mixcr v2.1.11, UMI consensuses were aligned to TRA and TRB V and J templates and assembled into clonotypes. Expanded or contracted clonotypes were those called significant by both edgeR and NoisET, with noise models trained on biological replicates. For edgeR calls, the thresholds were a false discovery rate-adjusted p below 0.01 and a log2 fold-change of 1. As an exploratory analysis of dynamics, max-normalized trajectories of the 1000 most abundant clonotypes were examined by PCA with hierarchical clustering. The CD4 or CD8 phenotype of responding clones was assigned using the separately sequenced CD4+ and CD8+ repertoires. Through fastp at Q25 and MiXCR, TCRdb rebuilt clones from the public reads, retaining in-frame beta chains. Every distinct CDR3 protein forms one entry, paired with its most common genes and DNA. Here the V and J calls rest on TCRdb's processing, not on the authors' analysis. The table for this sample lists hundreds of thousands of distinct CDR3 sequences; roughly 17% of them were counted only once. Around 3.8% of the sample is in the top ten clones.

The sequencing sample was made of PBMCs or a T cell subset sorted from them (not recorded which). The rearrangement combines TRBV7-2 with TRBJ1-1; the D gene cannot be resolved reliably. This clonotype was sampled from a man between 18 and 35 years old who had mild COVID-19 (a few samples of this study predate the infection). The sample titles of this study are shuffled in the database, so cell type and time point are left out; the donor was told from shared clones. CDR3 sequence: CASSLVSGNTEAFF. The nucleotide sequence is given as TGTGCCAGCAGCTTAGTGTCCGGTAACACTGAAGCTTTCTTT.